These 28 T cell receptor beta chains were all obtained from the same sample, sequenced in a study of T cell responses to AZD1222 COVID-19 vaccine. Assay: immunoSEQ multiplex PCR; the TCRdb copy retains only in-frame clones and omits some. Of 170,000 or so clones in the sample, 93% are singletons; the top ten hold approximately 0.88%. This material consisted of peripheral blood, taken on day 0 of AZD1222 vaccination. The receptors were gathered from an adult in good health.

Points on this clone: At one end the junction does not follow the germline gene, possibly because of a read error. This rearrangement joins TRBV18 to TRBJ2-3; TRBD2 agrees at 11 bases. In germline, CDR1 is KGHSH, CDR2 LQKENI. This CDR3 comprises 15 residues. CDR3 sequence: CVSSQLAGVEDTQYF. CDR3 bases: TGTGTCAGCTCACAACTAGCGGGGGTCGAAGATACGCAGTATTTT.

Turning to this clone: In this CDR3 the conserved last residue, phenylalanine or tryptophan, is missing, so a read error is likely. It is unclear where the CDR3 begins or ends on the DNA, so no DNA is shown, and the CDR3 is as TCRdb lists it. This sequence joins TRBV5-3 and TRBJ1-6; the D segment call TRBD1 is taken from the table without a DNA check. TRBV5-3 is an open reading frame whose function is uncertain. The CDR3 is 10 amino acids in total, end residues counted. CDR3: CARSLGQVGG.

The CDR3 DNA follows: TGTGCCACCGGGACAGGGGGCCGTTTTGGCTACACCTTC. Protein: CATGTGGRFGYTF. The chain recombines TRBV6-1 with TRBJ1-2; 12 nucleotides agree with TRBD1. Looked up from germline, CDR1 is MNHNS and CDR2 is SASEGT. This CDR3 has 13 residues. J lost 7 bases, V lost 10 bases, and 7 bases had no gene match.

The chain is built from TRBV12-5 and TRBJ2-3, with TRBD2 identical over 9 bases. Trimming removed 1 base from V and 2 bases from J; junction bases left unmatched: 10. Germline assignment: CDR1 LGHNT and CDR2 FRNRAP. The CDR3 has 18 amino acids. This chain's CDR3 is CASGLGPGRGGITDTQYF. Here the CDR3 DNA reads TGTGCTAGTGGTTTGGGACCAGGGCGGGGGGGGATCACAGATACGCAGTATTTT.

CDR3 amino acids: CASSVDETLNEQFF. CDR3 nucleotide sequence: TGTGCCAGCAGTGTCGACGAAACGCTGAATGAGCAGTTCTTC. This sequence joins TRBV6-4 and TRBJ2-1; no clear D gene. The V end lost 4 bases, the J end lost 7 bases, and 14 bases lay between the germline ends. Germline assignment: CDR1 MRHNA and CDR2 SNTAGT. This CDR3 has 14 amino acids.

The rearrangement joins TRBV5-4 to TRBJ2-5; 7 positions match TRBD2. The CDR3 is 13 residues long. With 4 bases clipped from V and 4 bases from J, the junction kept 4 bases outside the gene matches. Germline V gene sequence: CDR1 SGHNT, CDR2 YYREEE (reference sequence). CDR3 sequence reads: CASSLPGGETQYF. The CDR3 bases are TGTGCCAGCAGCCTCCCGGGAGGAGAGACCCAGTACTTC. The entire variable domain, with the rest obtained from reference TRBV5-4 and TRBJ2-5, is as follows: ETGVTQSPTHLIKTRGQQVTLRCSSQSGHNTVSWYQQALGQGPQFIFQYYREEENGRGNFPPRFSGLQFPNYSSELNVNALELDDSALYLCASSLPGGETQYFGPGTRLLVL.

The chain's CDR3 is CASSPSGGTYNEQFF. DNA of the CDR3: TGTGCCAGCTCTCCTAGCGGGGGGACTTACAATGAGCAGTTCTTC. The V call is TRBV18, the J call TRBJ2-1; 11 bases are shared with TRBD2. The V segment lost 6 bases and the J segment 4 bases; nucleotides outside the gene matches: 5. The CDR3 has 15 residues. CDR1 and CDR2 (germline): KGHSH, LQKENI.

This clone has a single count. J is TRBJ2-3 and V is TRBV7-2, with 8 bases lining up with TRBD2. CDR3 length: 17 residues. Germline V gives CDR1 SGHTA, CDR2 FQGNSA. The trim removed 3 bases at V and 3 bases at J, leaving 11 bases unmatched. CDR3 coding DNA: TGTGCCAGCAGCTTGAGCGGGGGCCCTGGAGCTACAGATACGCAGTATTTT. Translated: CASSLSGGPGATDTQYF. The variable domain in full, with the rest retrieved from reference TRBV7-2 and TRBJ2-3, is GAGVSQSPSNKVTEKGKDVELRCDPISGHTALYWYRQSLGQGLEFLIYFQGNSAPDKSGLPSDRFSAERTGGSVSTLTIQRTQQEDSAVYLCASSLSGGPGATDTQYFGPGTRLTVL.

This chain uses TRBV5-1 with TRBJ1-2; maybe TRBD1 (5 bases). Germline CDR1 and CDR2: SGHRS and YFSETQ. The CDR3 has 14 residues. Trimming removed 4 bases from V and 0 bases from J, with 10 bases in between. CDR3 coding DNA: TGCGCCAGCAGCCGCGGGGGAACTAACTATGGCTACACCTTC. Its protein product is CASSRGGTNYGYTF.

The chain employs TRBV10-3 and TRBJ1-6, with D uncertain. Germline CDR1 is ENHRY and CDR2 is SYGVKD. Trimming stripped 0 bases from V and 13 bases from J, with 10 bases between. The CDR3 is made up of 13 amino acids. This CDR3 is CAISESLVLPLHF. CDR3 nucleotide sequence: TGTGCCATCAGTGAGTCCCTTGTACTTCCCCTCCACTTT.

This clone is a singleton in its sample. CDR3 residues: CASSLALWALDYGYTF. The CDR3 DNA follows: TGTGCCAGCAGCTTAGCCCTCTGGGCCTTAGATTATGGCTACACCTTC. The rearrangement uses TRBV7-2 and TRBJ1-2, with D unresolved. The germline gives CDR1 SGHTA, CDR2 FQGNSA. The CDR3 contains 16 residues. V was clipped by 0 bases and J by 5 bases, with 16 bases between them.

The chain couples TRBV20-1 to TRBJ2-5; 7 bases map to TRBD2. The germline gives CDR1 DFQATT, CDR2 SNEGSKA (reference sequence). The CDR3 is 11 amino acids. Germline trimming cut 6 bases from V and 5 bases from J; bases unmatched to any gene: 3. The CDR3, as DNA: TGCAGTGCCAGGGAGGGGGAGACCCAGTACTTC. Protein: CSAREGETQYF.

The CDR3 coding sequence is TGTGCCAGCCTCTTGCTGCCGGCTCTGGAAGCTTTCTTT. This translates into CASLLLPALEAFF. This sequence joins TRBV12-3 or TRBV12-4 and TRBJ1-1; D gene ambiguous. This CDR3 contains 13 residues. Trimming shortened V by 8 bases and J by 8 bases, and 18 bases separated the two germline ends.

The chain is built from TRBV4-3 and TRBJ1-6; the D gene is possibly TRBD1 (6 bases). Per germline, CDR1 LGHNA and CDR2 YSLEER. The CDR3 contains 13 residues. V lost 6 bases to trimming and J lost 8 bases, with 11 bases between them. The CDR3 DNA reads TGCGCCAGCAGTATCAAGGGGGATTCACCCCTCCACTTT. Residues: CASSIKGDSPLHF.

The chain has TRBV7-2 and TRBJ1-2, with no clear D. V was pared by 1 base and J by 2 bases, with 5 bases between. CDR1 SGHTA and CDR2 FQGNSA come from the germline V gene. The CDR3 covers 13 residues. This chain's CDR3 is CASSLGGNYGYTF. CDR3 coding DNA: TGTGCCAGCAGCTTAGGCGGAAACTATGGCTACACCTTC.

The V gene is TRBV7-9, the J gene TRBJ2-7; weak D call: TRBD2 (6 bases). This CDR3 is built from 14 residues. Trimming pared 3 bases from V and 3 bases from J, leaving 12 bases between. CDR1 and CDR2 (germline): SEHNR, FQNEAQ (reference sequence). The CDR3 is CASSFLGGGYEQYF. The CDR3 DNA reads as TGTGCCAGCAGCTTTCTCGGGGGTGGCTACGAGCAGTACTTC.

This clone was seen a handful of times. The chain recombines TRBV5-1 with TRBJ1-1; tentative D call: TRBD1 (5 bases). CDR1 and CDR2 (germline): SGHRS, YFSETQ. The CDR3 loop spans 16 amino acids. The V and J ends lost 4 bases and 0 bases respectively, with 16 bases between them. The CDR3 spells CASSVTTGLLNTEAFF. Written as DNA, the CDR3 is TGCGCCAGCAGCGTTACAACAGGCCTCCTGAACACTGAAGCTTTCTTT.

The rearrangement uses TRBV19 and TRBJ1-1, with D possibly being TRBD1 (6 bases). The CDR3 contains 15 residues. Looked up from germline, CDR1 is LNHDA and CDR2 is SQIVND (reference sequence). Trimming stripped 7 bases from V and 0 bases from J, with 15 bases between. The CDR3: CASKPSGTLNTEAFF. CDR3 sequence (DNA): TGTGCCAGTAAACCATCCGGGACACTGAACACTGAAGCTTTCTTT. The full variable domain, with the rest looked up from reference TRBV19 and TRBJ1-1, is DGGITQSPKYLFRKEGQNVTLSCEQNLNHDAMYWYRQDPGQGLRLIYYSQIVNDFQKGDIAEGYSVSREKKESFPLTVTSAQKNPTAFYLCASKPSGTLNTEAFFGQGTRLTVV.

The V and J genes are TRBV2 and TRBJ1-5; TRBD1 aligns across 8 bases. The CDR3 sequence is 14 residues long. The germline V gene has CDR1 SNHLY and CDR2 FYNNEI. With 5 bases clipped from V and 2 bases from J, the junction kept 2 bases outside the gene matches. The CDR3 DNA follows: TGTGCCAGCAGTCCGACAGGGGGCAATCAGCCCCAGCATTTT. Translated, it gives CASSPTGGNQPQHF. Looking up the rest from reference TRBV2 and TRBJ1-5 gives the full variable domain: EPEVTQTPSHQVTQMGQEVILRCVPISNHLYFYWYRQILGQKVEFLVSFYNNEISEKSEIFDDQFSVERPDGSNFTLKIRSTKLEDSAMYFCASSPTGGNQPQHFGDGTRLSIL.

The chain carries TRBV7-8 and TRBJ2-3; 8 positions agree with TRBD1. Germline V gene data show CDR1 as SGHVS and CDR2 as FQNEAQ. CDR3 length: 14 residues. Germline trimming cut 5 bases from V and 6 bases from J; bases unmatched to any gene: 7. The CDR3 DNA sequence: TGTGCCAGCAGCCAGGACAGGGTATCCGATACGCAGTATTTT. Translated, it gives CASSQDRVSDTQYF.

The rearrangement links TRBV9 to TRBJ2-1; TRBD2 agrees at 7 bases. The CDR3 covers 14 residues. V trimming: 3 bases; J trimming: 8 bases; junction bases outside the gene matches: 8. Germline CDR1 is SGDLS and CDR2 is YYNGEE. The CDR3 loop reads CASSALPRGDEQFF. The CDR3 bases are TGTGCCAGCAGCGCACTACCTCGGGGGGATGAGCAGTTCTTC.

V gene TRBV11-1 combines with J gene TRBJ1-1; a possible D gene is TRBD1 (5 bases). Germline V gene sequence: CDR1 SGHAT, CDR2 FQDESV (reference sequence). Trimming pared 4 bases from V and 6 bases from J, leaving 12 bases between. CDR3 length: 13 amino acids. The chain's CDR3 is CASSYAGGAEAFF. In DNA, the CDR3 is TGTGCCAGCAGCTATGCAGGAGGGGCTGAAGCTTTCTTT.

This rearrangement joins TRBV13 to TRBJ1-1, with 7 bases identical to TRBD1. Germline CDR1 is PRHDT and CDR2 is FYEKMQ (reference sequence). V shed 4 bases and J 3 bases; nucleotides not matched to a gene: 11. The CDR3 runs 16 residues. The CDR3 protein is CASSSFRGSRDTEAFF. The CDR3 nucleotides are TGTGCCAGCAGCTCTTTCAGGGGGTCAAGGGACACTGAAGCTTTCTTT.

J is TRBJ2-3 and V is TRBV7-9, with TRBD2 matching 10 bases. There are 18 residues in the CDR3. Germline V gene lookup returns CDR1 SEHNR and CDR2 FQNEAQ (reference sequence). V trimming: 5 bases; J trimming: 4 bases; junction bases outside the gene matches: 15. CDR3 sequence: CASSILGSGGARADTQYF. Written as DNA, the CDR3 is TGTGCCAGCAGCATCCTCGGGAGCGGGGGGGCCCGGGCAGATACGCAGTATTTT.

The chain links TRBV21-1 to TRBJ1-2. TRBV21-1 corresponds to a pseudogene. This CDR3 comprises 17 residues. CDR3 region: CASSKVLRAGNNYGYTF. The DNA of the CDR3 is TGTGCCAGCAGCAAAGTCCTGAGGGCAGGAAATAACTATGGCTACACCTTC.

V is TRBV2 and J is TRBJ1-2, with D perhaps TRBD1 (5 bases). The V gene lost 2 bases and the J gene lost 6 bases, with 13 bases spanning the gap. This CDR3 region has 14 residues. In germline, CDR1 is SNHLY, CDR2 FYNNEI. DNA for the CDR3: TGTGCCAGCAGTGAAATGCCAGGGCGGAATGGCTACACCTTC. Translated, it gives CASSEMPGRNGYTF. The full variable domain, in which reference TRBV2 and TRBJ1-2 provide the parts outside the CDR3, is EPEVTQTPSHQVTQMGQEVILRCVPISNHLYFYWYRQILGQKVEFLVSFYNNEISEKSEIFDDQFSVERPDGSNFTLKIRSTKLEDSAMYFCASSEMPGRNGYTFGSGTRLTVV.

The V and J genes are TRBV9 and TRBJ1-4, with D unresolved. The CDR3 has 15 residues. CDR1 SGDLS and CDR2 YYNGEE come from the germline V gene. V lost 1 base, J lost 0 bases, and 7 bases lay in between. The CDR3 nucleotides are TGTGCCAGCAGCGTAACCTTGGCAACTAATGAAAAACTGTTTTTT. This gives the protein CASSVTLATNEKLFF.

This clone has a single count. CDR3 amino acids: CSVTRTGLNTEAFF. The DNA for the CDR3 is TGCAGCGTTACCCGGACAGGTTTGAACACTGAAGCTTTCTTT. V and J are TRBV29-1 and TRBJ1-1; 7 nucleotides agree with TRBD1. Unmatched junction bases numbered 6, after V lost 5 bases and J lost 0 bases. Germline V lookup: CDR1 SQVTM, CDR2 ANQGSEA. This CDR3 spans 14 amino acids.